This T cell receptor beta chain was sequenced for a study of blood T cell repertoires in COVID-19 (dated by TCRdb to 2019 to 2021). Regarding the research as a whole: Collaborator samples came from the United States, Italy and Spain and covered acute and convalescent phases of COVID-19. The repertoires were released in a freely available public database intended as a resource for research on the immune response to SARS-CoV-2. Sample metadata almost always included a de-identified subject ID, COVID-19 status, age in years and sex. Subjects who had been exposed to COVID-19, were actively infected with it, or had recovered from it provided the deeply sampled blood TCRbeta repertoires that made up the dataset. Where available, HLA class I and class II types were obtained from metadata supplied by the sample provider rather than from assay-based typing. The material from the prospective study consisted of cDNA or gDNA derived from T cells, B-cell-depleted T cells, or PBMCs. The samples were drawn from two sources: the first 160 participants of the ongoing ImmuneRACE study, and some 1,300 subjects contributed by 6 global collaborators.

TCRbeta CDR3 regions were amplified from genomic DNA by means of the immunoSEQ Assay, a bias-controlled multiplex PCR. Under the source paper's analysis protocol: The number of nucleated cells in each sample was estimated by amplification of reference gene primers within the assay. To quantify the absolute abundance of each unique TCRbeta CDR3 rearrangement, sequence reads were collapsed and filtered. For each sample, productive Simpson clonality was calculated as the square root of Simpson's diversity index across productive rearrangements. TCRdb obtained this table from immuneACCESS and retained in-frame rearrangements with V and J assigned. These tables miss some clones; where compared with another copy, unresolved V genes account for less than half of the shortfall, and the remainder is unexplained. The V and J calls and clone size are taken from that table; D and trimming were inferred from the DNA. For this sample the table gives about 310,000 clones, of which approximately 89% were detected only once. Of the sample, less than 9.5% is held by the ten largest clones.

General conclusions and limits of the study: How much clinical and demographic metadata was included differed by source and by participant, and the metadata was provided uncurated.

Turning to this clone: What this receptor recognizes is not known. Base qualities were left out, and no much larger clone turns up one base away.

V is shortened by 5 bases, J by 2 bases, and the region joining them spans 11 bases. The germline V gene supplies CDR1 SQVTM and CDR2 ANQGSEA. The CDR3 goes from the cysteine to the phenylalanine over 13 residues. Only the CDR3 portion is preserved as DNA: 39 bases, with reading frame beginning at the first base. Samples from volunteer blood donors who had recovered from COVID-19 were contributed by a second Seattle source. Collaborating institutions collected whole blood in K2EDTA tubes following their own protocols. For TCRbeta analysis, collaborator samples were shipped as frozen whole blood, as isolated PBMCs, or as DNA extracted from either sample type.

This clonotype originated in a woman aged 50 to 60 who had recovered from COVID-19. The chain uses TRBV29-1 and TRBJ2-3, with the D gene not clear enough to name. Sample: peripheral blood. Read as DNA, the sequence is TGCAGCGTTTCCACCCCACTCACAGATACGCAGTATTTT. Its translation reads: CSVSTPLTDTQYF.